One sample yielded the 18 T cell receptor beta chains listed below, sequenced in a study of blood T cells in healthy people across ages. The use of a sample-barcoded 5' primer and a J-beta primer mix characterized a second PCR of about 7 to 12 cycles. TCRdb re-called the 5' RACE reads through MiXCR, storing one row per CDR3 protein. Seen here are roughly 790,000 distinct CDR3 sequences, roughly 41% observed once, and the top ten hold 20% to 25%. Sample: blood. The source is a woman aged 55-69 years in good health.

This clonotype was picked up one time. Germline and junction disagree at one end, which may indicate a read error. The chain employs TRBV28 and TRBJ2-5, with a possible D match to TRBD2 (5 bases). Germline V CDR1 and CDR2: MDHEN, SYDVKM. This CDR3 region has 12 residues. CDR3 sequence reads: CAMRGYQESQYF. CDR3 nucleotides: TGTGCCATGCGCGGGTATCAAGAGTCCCAGTACTTC. The full variable domain, with the rest looked up from reference TRBV28 and TRBJ2-5, is DVKVTQSSRYLVKRTGEKVFLECVQDMDHENMFWYRQDPGLGLRLIYFSYDVKMKEKGDIPEGYSVSREKKERFSLILESASTNQTSMYLCAMRGYQESQYFGPGTRLLVL.

The J gene is TRBJ2-1, the V gene TRBV3-1; 11 bases align to TRBD2. The CDR3 loop spans 15 amino acids. Per the germline V gene, CDR1 is LGHDT and CDR2 is YNNKEL (reference sequence). V was pared by 4 bases and J by 7 bases, with 6 bases of the junction left unmatched. The chain's CDR3 is CASSRGLAAPNEQFF. DNA for the CDR3: TGTGCCAGCAGCCGGGGACTAGCGGCCCCGAATGAGCAGTTCTTC.

This chain joins TRBV10-3 and TRBJ1-2, with D tentatively TRBD1 (5 bases). Germline lookup yields CDR1 ENHRY and CDR2 SYGVKD. This CDR3 contains 13 residues. V lost 3 bases and J lost 6, with 11 bases in between. CDR3 in DNA: TGTGCCATCAGTGAACGAGAAGGGGATGGCTACACCTTC. This encodes CAISEREGDGYTF.

This clonotype was observed a single time. This chain connects TRBV3-1 to TRBJ2-7, with TRBD2 matching over 8 bases. The V gene's germline CDR1 is LGHDT and CDR2 YNNKEL (reference sequence). CDR3 size: 14 residues. With 2 bases clipped from V and 7 bases from J, the junction kept 7 bases outside the gene matches. Written as DNA, the CDR3 is TGTGCCAGCAGCCAAAGCGGGAGTAATAATGAGCAGTACTTC. This gives the protein CASSQSGSNNEQYF.

This clonotype came up a few times. V gene TRBV5-6 combines with J gene TRBJ2-3; D is ambiguous. Germline CDR1 is SGHDT and CDR2 is YYEEEE. The CDR3 runs 14 residues. V was cut by 2 bases and J by 3 bases, with 10 bases left in between. The CDR3 nucleotides read TGTGCCAGCAGCTTACGGACGAGGACAGATACGCAGTATTTT. It yields the protein CASSLRTRTDTQYF.

This clonotype was seen a handful of times. J is TRBJ2-5 and V is TRBV6-1; D call uncertain. The CDR3 is 15 residues long. Deletions cut 3 bases from V and 2 bases from J, with 13 bases between. Germline V lookup: CDR1 MNHNS, CDR2 SASEGT. CDR3 region: CASSDRAGQQETQYF. The DNA for the CDR3 is TGTGCCAGCAGTGATCGGGCAGGCCAACAAGAGACCCAGTACTTC.

This clonotype was picked up a small number of times. V usage is TRBV10-3 and J usage is TRBJ2-3, with D possibly TRBD1 on 5 matching bases. Germline V gene lookup returns CDR1 ENHRY and CDR2 SYGVKD. This CDR3 has 12 amino acids. The V gene lost 8 bases and the J gene lost 0 bases, with 6 bases spanning the gap. Here the CDR3 reads CAIGASTDTQYF. CDR3 DNA sequence: TGTGCCATCGGGGCTAGCACAGATACGCAGTATTTT.

The sample holds a few counts of this clonotype. This sequence joins TRBV20-1 and TRBJ1-1; the match to TRBD1 covers 11 bases. The trim removed 7 bases at V and 6 bases at J, leaving 16 bases unmatched. CDR1 and CDR2 from the germline V gene are DFQATT and SNEGSKA (reference sequence). The CDR3 consists of 16 residues. This chain's CDR3 is CSVPGQGAIATPEAFF. The CDR3 region has the DNA TGCAGTGTTCCCGGACAGGGGGCTATAGCAACTCCTGAAGCTTTCTTT.

This clonotype was recorded a few times. The chain joins TRBV29-1 to TRBJ2-2; 8 bases align to TRBD1. V lost 3 bases to trimming and J lost 5 bases; unmatched junction nucleotides: 5. Germline values: CDR1 SQVTM, CDR2 ANQGSEA. The CDR3 consists of 14 residues. The CDR3 reads CSVERTGLTGELFF. CDR3 in DNA: TGCAGCGTTGAGAGGACAGGGTTGACCGGGGAGCTGTTTTTT.

This clonotype came up once. The V gene is TRBV15, the J gene TRBJ2-1; TRBD1 matches at 7 bases. Trimming cost V 1 base and J 0 bases; bases outside gene matches: 9. CDR3 length: 18 amino acids. Germline CDR1 is LNHNV and CDR2 is YYDKDF (reference sequence). The DNA for the CDR3 is TGTGCCACCAGCAGAGTCCCTCTGACAGGGAGCTCCTACAATGAGCAGTTCTTC. This sequence encodes CATSRVPLTGSSYNEQFF.

This clonotype was seen repeatedly, ten times or more. The chain carries TRBV5-1 and TRBJ1-2; possible D gene TRBD1, 5 bases. V lost 7 bases, J lost 6 bases, and 19 bases lay in between. Germline CDR1 is SGHRS and CDR2 is YFSETQ. The CDR3 length is 14 residues. The CDR3, as DNA: TGCGCCAGCGGCGAAAGCCTCGGCAGGGATGGCTACACCTTC. Protein product: CASGESLGRDGYTF.

CDR3 region: CASSDRAAYNEQFF. CDR3 sequence (DNA): TGTGCCAGCAGTGACAGGGCTGCCTACAATGAGCAGTTCTTC. V is TRBV12-3 or TRBV12-4 and J is TRBJ2-1; 7 positions match TRBD1. The CDR3 consists of 14 residues. Trimming at V came to 5 bases and at J to 2 bases, leaving 3 bases not matched to a gene.

The chain carries TRBV28 and TRBJ1-1; no clear D gene. The V end was cut by 2 bases, the J end by 7 bases, with 14 bases between. This CDR3 has 14 amino acids. Germline lookup yields CDR1 MDHEN and CDR2 SYDVKM. CDR3: CASSLTQILFEAFF. CDR3 nucleotides: TGTGCCAGCAGTTTAACCCAGATCTTATTTGAAGCTTTCTTT. The full variable domain, in which reference TRBV28 and TRBJ1-1 provide the parts outside the CDR3, is DVKVTQSSRYLVKRTGEKVFLECVQDMDHENMFWYRQDPGLGLRLIYFSYDVKMKEKGDIPEGYSVSREKKERFSLILESASTNQTSMYLCASSLTQILFEAFFGQGTRLTVV.

This clonotype was counted a few times. The gene calls are TRBV10-2 and TRBJ1-6; 8 positions match TRBD1. CDR3 length: 15 residues. Germline CDR1 WSHSY, CDR2 SAAADI. V lost 2 bases to trimming and J lost 9 bases; unmatched junction nucleotides: 6. The DNA of the CDR3 is TGCGCCAGCAGTGAGGCTGCAGGGGGCAGTTCACCCCTCCACTTT. It codes for CASSEAAGGSSPLHF.

This chain connects TRBV14 to TRBJ2-5; D remains unclear. This CDR3 has 13 amino acids. With 5 bases removed from V and 11 bases from J, the gap between germline ends came to 18 bases. Germline lookup yields CDR1 SGHDN and CDR2 FVKESK. CDR3 loop: CASSSWSYNEQYF. The CDR3 nucleotides are TGTGCCAGCAGCTCCTGGTCCTACAATGAGCAGTACTTC. The variable domain in full, with the rest retrieved from reference TRBV14 and TRBJ2-5, is EAGVTQFPSHSVIEKGQTVTLRCDPISGHDNLYWYRRVMGKEIKFLLHFVKESKQDESGMPNNRFLAERTGGTYSTLKVQPAELEDSGVYFCASSSWSYNEQYFGPGTRLLVL.

This clonotype was seen more than once but under ten times. The J gene is TRBJ1-2, the V gene TRBV10-3; D unresolved. This CDR3 contains 14 residues. V was clipped by 2 bases and J by 0 bases, with 7 bases between them. CDR1 is ENHRY, CDR2 SYGVKD, per germline. The CDR3 sequence is CAISEGGTNYGYTF. The DNA for the CDR3 is TGTGCCATCAGTGAGGGCGGAACTAACTATGGCTACACCTTC.

The rearrangement uses TRBV9 and TRBJ2-3; no firm D call. With 2 bases removed from V and 1 base from J, the gap between germline ends came to 17 bases. In germline, CDR1 is SGDLS, CDR2 YYNGEE. The CDR3 runs to 17 residues. The CDR3 sequence: CASSVGPVAPGTDTQYF. CDR3 coding DNA: TGTGCCAGCAGCGTTGGACCGGTCGCGCCAGGCACAGATACGCAGTATTTT.

This chain connects TRBV15 to TRBJ2-1, with 12 bases aligning to TRBD2. V lost 0 bases, J lost 1 base, and 7 bases stayed unmatched. CDR1 is LNHNV and CDR2 is YYDKDF in the germline V gene (reference sequence). The CDR3 has 19 amino acids. CDR3 sequence: CATSRDGLAGGRSYNEQFF. Written as DNA, the CDR3 is TGTGCCACCAGCAGAGATGGGCTAGCGGGAGGGAGGTCCTACAATGAGCAGTTCTTC.